This TCR beta chain appears in the sequencing data of a study of blood T cell repertoires in COVID-19. In the study overall: Sites in the United States, Italy and Spain provided acute and convalescent COVID-19 samples. PBMCs, B-cell-depleted T cells, or T cells were the source of the cDNA or gDNA that made up the material.

Per the authors' pipeline: Amplification from reference gene primers served as the basis for estimated nucleated cell counts. This table comes from immunoSEQ multiplex PCR, and its TCRdb copy is limited to in-frame clones, with some not included. For V, J and clone size, that table is used; D and trimming come from the DNA. This table holds roughly 200,000 clones, over 75% found once. The V gene lost 4 bases and the J gene lost 3 bases, with 10 bases spanning the gap. The CDR3 runs to 13 residues. Germline CDR1 is SGHDT and CDR2 is YYEEEE. The clonotype comes from a man aged 45-65 years who had recovered from COVID-19. Sequencing input: peripheral blood. The rearrangement joins TRBV5-6 to TRBJ1-2, with D perhaps matching TRBD1 (5 bases). In nucleotides, the CDR3 is TGTGCCAGCAGCACTGACAGCGACTATGGCTACACCTTC. It encodes CASSTDSDYGYTF.